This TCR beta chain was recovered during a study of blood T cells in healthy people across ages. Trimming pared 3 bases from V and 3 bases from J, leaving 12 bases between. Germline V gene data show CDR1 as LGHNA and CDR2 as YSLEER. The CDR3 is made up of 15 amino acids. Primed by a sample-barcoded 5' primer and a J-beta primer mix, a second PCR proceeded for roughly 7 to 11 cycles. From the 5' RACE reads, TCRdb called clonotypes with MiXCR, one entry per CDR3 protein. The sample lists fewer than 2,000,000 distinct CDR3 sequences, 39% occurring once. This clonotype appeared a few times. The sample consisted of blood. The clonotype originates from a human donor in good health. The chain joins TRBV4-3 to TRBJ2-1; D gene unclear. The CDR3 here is CASSHRPADYNEQFF. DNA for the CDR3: TGCGCCAGCAGCCATAGGCCAGCTGACTACAATGAGCAGTTCTTC.